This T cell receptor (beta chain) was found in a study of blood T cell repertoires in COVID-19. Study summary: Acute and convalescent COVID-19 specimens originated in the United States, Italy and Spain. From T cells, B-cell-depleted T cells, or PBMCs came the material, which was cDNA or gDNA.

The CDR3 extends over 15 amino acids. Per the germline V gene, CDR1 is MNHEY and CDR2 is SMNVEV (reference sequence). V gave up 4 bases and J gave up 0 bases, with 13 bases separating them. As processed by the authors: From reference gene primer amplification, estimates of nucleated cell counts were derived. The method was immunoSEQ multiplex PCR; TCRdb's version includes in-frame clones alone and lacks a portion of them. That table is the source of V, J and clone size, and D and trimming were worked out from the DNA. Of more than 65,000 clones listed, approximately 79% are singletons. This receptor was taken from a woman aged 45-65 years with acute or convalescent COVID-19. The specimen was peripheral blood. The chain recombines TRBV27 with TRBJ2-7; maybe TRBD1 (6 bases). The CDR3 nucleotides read TGTGCCAGCAGTTCGCTGACAGGCCACTCCTACGAGCAGTACTTC. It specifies CASSSLTGHSYEQYF.